Each of the 17 T cell receptor beta chains below was sequenced from the same sample in a study of blood T cell repertoires in COVID-19. Produced via immunoSEQ multiplex PCR; TCRdb's table is partial and in-frame only. The sample consists of about 120,000 clones, approximately 92% of them appearing once. Sequencing was carried out using peripheral blood. The origin of the receptors is a man in his 70s with active or convalescent COVID-19.

V usage is TRBV6-5 and J usage is TRBJ2-1; no definite D call. The CDR3 has 14 residues. V lost 7 bases, J lost 5 bases, and 15 bases lay in between. From germline, CDR1 is MNHEY and CDR2 SVGAGI. The CDR3 protein is CASNTLLRDNEQFF. Here the CDR3 DNA reads TGTGCCAGCAACACACTCCTACGGGACAATGAGCAGTTCTTC.

V gene TRBV10-3 combines with J gene TRBJ1-5; D gene unclear. Germline CDR1 and CDR2: ENHRY and SYGVKD. The CDR3 is made up of 14 amino acids. The V and J ends lost 1 base and 6 bases respectively, with 10 bases between them. CDR3 sequence (DNA): TGTGCCATCAGTGAGTATCCGCGGGGTCAGCCCCAGCATTTT. It translates to CAISEYPRGQPQHF.

The chain employs TRBV14 and TRBJ2-1; TRBD1 matches at 11 bases. V gave up 3 bases and J gave up 5 bases; unmatched junction bases: 3. The CDR3 consists of 15 residues. In germline, CDR1 is SGHDN, CDR2 FVKESK. The CDR3, as DNA: TGTGCCAGCAGCCACTGGGACAGGGGGGACAATGAGCAGTTCTTC. Translating gives CASSHWDRGDNEQFF.

This chain links TRBV3-1 (or the pseudogene TRBV3-2) with TRBJ1-2, with TRBD1 matching 10 bases. The germline CDR1 and CDR2 sequences are LGHDT and YNNKEL (reference sequence). This CDR3 is 15 amino acids long. The junction had 4 bases not matched to a gene; V was cut back by 4 bases and J by 2 bases. The CDR3 region is CASSLRTGGNYGYTF. In DNA, the CDR3 is TGTGCCAGCAGCCTTAGGACAGGGGGAAACTATGGCTACACCTTC.

The chain combines TRBV19 with TRBJ2-4; 12 nucleotides agree with TRBD2. Germline CDR1 and CDR2: LNHDA and SQIVND (reference sequence). CDR3 size: 20 residues. The junction had 21 bases not matched to a gene; V was cut back by 5 bases and J by 7 bases. This CDR3 is CASSARRTSGTVSQRNIQYF. CDR3 nucleotides: TGTGCCAGTAGTGCTAGGAGGACTAGCGGGACCGTTAGCCAAAGGAACATTCAGTACTTC.

The J gene is TRBJ1-4, the V gene TRBV3-1 (or the pseudogene TRBV3-2); no clear D gene. Per germline, CDR1 LGHDT and CDR2 YNNKEL (reference sequence). Trimming cost V 4 bases and J 0 bases, with 9 bases left between them. There are 15 residues in the CDR3. CDR3 residues: CASSLSVATNEKLFF. The CDR3 DNA is TGTGCCAGCAGCCTGTCAGTTGCAACTAATGAAAAACTGTTTTTT.

The J gene is TRBJ2-7, the V gene TRBV27; the match to TRBD1 covers 10 bases. CDR1 is MNHEY and CDR2 is SMNVEV in the germline V gene (reference sequence). This CDR3 is built from 15 residues. J was trimmed by 1 base and V by 4 bases; bases with no gene match: 4. The CDR3 sequence is CASSSGTGASYEQYF. CDR3 sequence (DNA): TGTGCCAGCAGTTCTGGGACAGGGGCATCCTACGAGCAGTACTTC.

This clone was detected only once. The rearrangement joins TRBV27 to TRBJ2-7, with 11 positions matching TRBD2. The ends lost 2 bases at V and 3 bases at J; junction bases unmatched: 3. CDR1 MNHEY and CDR2 SMNVEV come from the germline V gene (reference sequence). CDR3 length: 15 residues. The CDR3 bases are TGTGCCAGCAGTTTAGCCGGGACTAGCGGCTACGAGCAGTACTTC. Translation gives CASSLAGTSGYEQYF.

This chain joins TRBV6-5 and TRBJ1-1; maybe TRBD1 (5 bases). Germline-derived CDR1 and CDR2 are MNHEY and SVGAGI. Trimming left V 9 bases short and J 4 bases short, with 9 bases between. The CDR3 loop spans 11 amino acids. The CDR3 sequence is CASQRGTEAFF. The CDR3 region has the DNA TGTGCCAGTCAAAGGGGCACTGAAGCTTTCTTT.

This chain links TRBV10-3 with TRBJ1-2; 7 bases map to TRBD1. Germline loops: CDR1 ENHRY, CDR2 SYGVKD. Trimming removed 3 bases from V and 8 bases from J; junction bases left unmatched: 6. This CDR3 contains 13 residues. The chain's CDR3 is CAISDQGVGGYTF. DNA of the CDR3: TGTGCCATCAGTGATCAGGGGGTGGGCGGCTACACCTTC.

V usage is TRBV5-6 and J usage is TRBJ1-2; TRBD1 aligns across 8 bases. The V gene end was trimmed by 4 bases and the J gene end by 3 bases; junction bases not matched to a gene: 2. The CDR3 has 13 residues. Germline values: CDR1 SGHDT, CDR2 YYEEEE. CDR3 bases: TGTGCCAGCAGCGGACAGGGAGACTATGGCTACACCTTC. Its translation is CASSGQGDYGYTF.

A remark on this clone: The identical CDR3 is also encoded by other nucleotide sequences in the sample. DNA for the CDR3: TGTGCCAGCAGTTATTCTAGCGGGAGCTCCTACGAGCAGTACTTC. It yields the protein CASSYSSGSSYEQYF. V usage is TRBV6-5 and J usage is TRBJ2-7; TRBD2 aligns across 10 bases. The germline CDR1 and CDR2 sequences are MNHEY and SVGAGI. With 3 bases clipped from V and 0 bases from J, the junction kept 2 bases outside the gene matches. The CDR3 totals 15 residues.

The chain employs TRBV28 and TRBJ1-1; 8 bases are a match to TRBD1. This CDR3 is built from 13 residues. Losses at the gene ends were 11 bases for V and 1 base for J; bases not matched to a gene: 6. Germline lookup yields CDR1 MDHEN and CDR2 SYDVKM. CDR3 nucleotide sequence: TGTGCCGCCCAGGACAGGGAGAACACTGAAGCTTTCTTT. It encodes CAAQDRENTEAFF.

The chain has TRBV18 and TRBJ1-5, with TRBD1 identical over 7 bases. CDR3 size: 14 residues. The junction had 8 bases not matched to a gene; V was cut back by 8 bases and J by 4 bases. Germline V gene data show CDR1 as KGHSH and CDR2 as LQKENI. The CDR3 DNA reads TGTGCCAGCCGGGGACAGACGGGGAATCAGCCCCAGCATTTT. It specifies CASRGQTGNQPQHF.

V and J are TRBV19 and TRBJ2-3, with D possibly TRBD2 on 6 matching bases. CDR1 LNHDA and CDR2 SQIVND come from the germline V gene (reference sequence). The germline V and J ends were trimmed by 5 bases and 7 bases, with 19 bases remaining between them. The CDR3 is 15 amino acids. CDR3 sequence (DNA): TGTGCCAGTAGTGAAGTAGGGCAGGAGGGGAATACGCAGTATTTT. This translates into CASSEVGQEGNTQYF.

The V gene is TRBV2, the J gene TRBJ1-1; possible D gene TRBD1, 6 bases. V was trimmed by 7 bases and J by 0 bases, leaving 9 bases between them. CDR1 is SNHLY, CDR2 FYNNEI, per germline. The CDR3 covers 13 residues. As DNA, the CDR3 is TGTGCCAGCAAGGGGACACTGAACACTGAAGCTTTCTTT. Amino acid sequence: CASKGTLNTEAFF. Combining the CDR3 with reference TRBV2 and TRBJ1-1 gives the whole variable domain EPEVTQTPSHQVTQMGQEVILRCVPISNHLYFYWYRQILGQKVEFLVSFYNNEISEKSEIFDDQFSVERPDGSNFTLKIRSTKLEDSAMYFCASKGTLNTEAFFGQGTRLTVV.

This clone was detected once. The genes are TRBV5-1 and TRBJ2-5; the D is unclear. Per the germline V gene, CDR1 is SGHRS and CDR2 is YFSETQ. Trimming pared 0 bases from V and 4 bases from J, leaving 7 bases between. CDR3 length: 13 residues. CDR3 sequence (DNA): TGCGCCAGCAGCTTGGCCGGTCGAGAGACCCAGTACTTC. Residues: CASSLAGRETQYF.